The clone carrying this TCR beta chain was counted ten times or more. This sample stems from a study of T-cell reconstitution after alpha-beta-depleted transplantation in children. Preparation of the TCRbeta library used unique molecular identifiers. MiXCR, applied by TCRdb to the PCR reads, yields one record per CDR3 protein. The sample consists of 150,000 to 200,000 distinct CDR3 sequences, around 10% of them appearing once. V dropped 2 bases and J dropped 2 bases, with 8 bases sitting between them. This CDR3 is built from 14 residues. Germline CDR1 MNHEY, CDR2 SMNVEV (reference sequence). This receptor was obtained from a boy aged 2 to 10 with acute myeloid leukemia, due to receive a stem cell transplant. This specimen was PBMCs, taken before TCRalphabeta/CD19-depleted stem cell transplant. The chain couples TRBV27 to TRBJ2-3, with D unclear. CDR3 sequence: CASSLTRPTDTQYF. The CDR3 nucleotides read TGTGCCAGCAGTTTAACCCGGCCCACAGATACGCAGTATTTT.